This is a list of T cell receptor beta chains from one sample in a study of blood T cells in healthy people across ages. TCRdb used MiXCR to reprocess the 5' RACE reads, holding one entry per CDR3 protein. The data hold almost 800,000 distinct CDR3 sequences, with roughly 64% observed a single time. The sample taken for sequencing was blood. The receptors were gathered from a man aged 25-45 years in good health. The CDR3 runs from the conserved cysteine through the conserved F or W. A D gene is named only where the DNA matches it firmly. The listing skips clone size in some rows; elsewhere it reads once, few, many or a size class.

V: TRBV21-1
length: 17
J: TRBJ2-5
D: -
size: -
CDR3: CASSWPQIARGGETQYF
DNA: TGTGCCAGCAGCTGGCCCCAAATCGCGCGGGGGGGAGAGACCCAGTACTTC

V: TRBV12-3/TRBV12-4
length: 14
J: TRBJ2-7
D: TRBD1
size: -
CDR3: CASRTQTGTYEQYF
DNA: TGTGCCAGCAGAACTCAGACAGGGACCTACGAGCAGTACTTC

V: TRBV7-2
length: 15
J: TRBJ1-5
D: -
size: -
CDR3: CASSPSVGDNQPQHF
DNA: TGTGCCAGCAGCCCCAGCGTCGGGGATAATCAGCCCCAGCATTTT

V: TRBV20-1
length: 13
J: TRBJ2-3
D: TRBD1
size: -
CDR3: CSAEDRGPDTQYF
DNA: TGCAGTGCGGAGGACAGGGGCCCAGATACGCAGTATTTT

V: TRBV5-1
length: 15
J: TRBJ2-3
D: -
size: -
CDR3: CASSLAWSKGDTQYF
DNA: TGCGCCAGCAGCTTGGCTTGGAGTAAGGGAGATACGCAGTATTTT

V: TRBV20-1
length: 13
J: TRBJ2-1
D: -
size: -
CDR3: CSAYRLAYNEQFF
DNA: TGCAGTGCCTACCGACTGGCCTACAATGAGCAGTTCTTC

V: TRBV20-1
length: 13
J: TRBJ2-7
D: TRBD2
size: -
CDR3: CSAGTGGPYEQYF
DNA: TGCAGTGCCGGGACGGGAGGGCCCTACGAGCAGTACTTC

V: TRBV29-1
length: 12
J: TRBJ2-5
D: -
size: -
CDR3: CSLSEPQETQYF
DNA: TGCAGCCTAAGCGAGCCTCAAGAGACCCAGTACTTC

V: TRBV11-2
length: 14
J: TRBJ2-3
D: -
size: few
CDR3: CASSLAPFGDTQYF
DNA: TGTGCCAGCAGCTTGGCCCCGTTCGGAGATACGCAGTATTTT

V: TRBV7-2
length: 14
J: TRBJ2-7
D: TRBD2
size: few
CDR3: CASSLVSGGYEQYF
DNA: TGTGCCAGCAGCCTAGTTTCGGGGGGCTACGAGCAGTACTTC

V: TRBV6-1
length: 15
J: TRBJ2-3
D: -
size: -
CDR3: CASSRVGWKTDTQYF
DNA: TGTGCCAGCAGTCGGGTGGGATGGAAGACAGATACGCAGTATTTT

V: TRBV6-5
length: 14
J: TRBJ2-1
D: TRBD1
size: -
CDR3: CASSSGTGVYEQFF
DNA: TGTGCCAGCAGTTCAGGGACAGGGGTCTACGAGCAGTTCTTC

V: TRBV6-2/TRBV6-3
length: 16
J: TRBJ2-4
D: -
size: few
CDR3: CASRPLGEGSKNIQYF
DNA: TGTGCCAGCAGGCCCCTTGGCGAGGGTAGCAAAAACATTCAGTACTTC

V: TRBV27
length: 14
J: TRBJ2-1
D: TRBD2
size: -
CDR3: CASKAGKRIGEQFF
DNA: TGTGCCAGCAAAGCGGGAAAAAGGATAGGGGAGCAGTTCTTC

V: TRBV12-3/TRBV12-4
length: 14
J: TRBJ1-5
D: -
size: -
CDR3: CASSTGTPGQPQHF
DNA: TGTGCCAGCAGTACCGGGACCCCGGGCCAGCCCCAGCATTTT

V: TRBV7-2
length: 17
J: TRBJ2-3
D: TRBD2
size: -
CDR3: CASSPPGLAGATDTQYF
DNA: TGTGCCAGCAGCCCCCCGGGACTAGCGGGGGCCACGGATACGCAGTATTTT

V: TRBV21-1
length: 13
J: TRBJ2-5
D: -
size: -
CDR3: CASSKENQETQYF
DNA: TGTGCCAGCAGCAAGGAGAACCAAGAGACCCAGTACTTC

V: TRBV7-3
length: 13
J: TRBJ2-3
D: -
size: few
CDR3: CASSTSSTDTQYF
DNA: TGTGCCAGCAGCACCTCTAGCACAGATACGCAGTATTTT

V: TRBV3-1
length: 16
J: TRBJ2-1
D: TRBD2
size: -
CDR3: CASSHDSGSLNNEQFF
DNA: TGTGCCAGCAGCCATGATAGCGGGAGTTTGAACAATGAGCAGTTCTTC

V: TRBV3-1
length: 15
J: TRBJ1-2
D: TRBD1
size: -
CDR3: CASSQDPRGIDGYTF
DNA: TGTGCCAGCAGCCAAGATCCCAGGGGGATTGATGGCTACACCTTC

V: TRBV4-2
length: 15
J: TRBJ2-3
D: -
size: -
CDR3: CASSQGEKLTDTQYF
DNA: TGTGCCAGCAGCCAAGGCGAGAAGTTAACAGATACGCAGTATTTT

V: TRBV20-1
length: 16
J: TRBJ2-3
D: TRBD1
size: once
CDR3: CSARWGQVSGTDTQYF
DNA: TGCAGTGCTAGGTGGGGACAGGTTTCGGGTACAGATACGCAGTATTTT

V: TRBV29-1
length: 14
J: TRBJ2-5
D: -
size: -
CDR3: CSGHPRGDQETQYF
DNA: TGCAGCGGGCACCCGAGAGGGGACCAAGAGACCCAGTACTTC

V: TRBV4-1
length: 16
J: TRBJ2-1
D: -
size: -
CDR3: CASSQLLGSSYNEQFF
DNA: TGCGCCAGCAGCCAACTACTAGGATCCTCCTACAATGAGCAGTTCTTC

V: TRBV28
length: 13
J: TRBJ2-3
D: -
size: -
CDR3: CASSFRVTDTQYF
DNA: TGTGCCAGCAGTTTTAGGGTCACAGATACGCAGTATTTT

V: TRBV27
length: 13
J: TRBJ2-5
D: -
size: -
CDR3: CATKTGLLGEQYF
DNA: TGTGCCACAAAGACGGGGCTACTTGGGGAGCAGTACTTC

V: TRBV20-1
length: 16
J: TRBJ2-1
D: TRBD2
size: -
CDR3: CSARDPSGSWYNEQFF
DNA: TGCAGTGCTAGAGATCCTAGCGGGAGTTGGTACAATGAGCAGTTCTTC

V: TRBV29-1
length: 13
J: TRBJ2-3
D: -
size: -
CDR3: CSEKQGLSDTQYF
DNA: TGCAGCGAGAAACAGGGTCTCTCAGATACGCAGTATTTT

V: TRBV7-2
length: 16
J: TRBJ2-3
D: TRBD2
size: -
CDR3: CASSLTAGTTTDTQYF
DNA: TGTGCCAGCAGTTTGACGGCGGGGACTACCACAGATACGCAGTATTTT

V: TRBV10-3
length: 13
J: TRBJ2-5
D: TRBD2
size: few
CDR3: CATNSGGQETQYF
DNA: TGTGCCACCAACAGCGGGGGACAAGAGACCCAGTACTTC

V: TRBV7-9
length: 14
J: TRBJ2-4
D: -
size: -
CDR3: CASSSTRGLDIQYF
DNA: TGTGCCAGCAGCTCTACCCGGGGATTGGACATTCAGTACTTC

V: TRBV7-2
length: 17
J: TRBJ2-7
D: TRBD2
size: -
CDR3: CASSLELAGRRTYEQYF
DNA: TGTGCCAGCAGCTTAGAACTAGCGGGGAGGAGGACCTACGAGCAGTACTTC

V: TRBV27
length: 15
J: TRBJ1-2
D: -
size: few
CDR3: CASSFTRGAGSGYTF
DNA: TGTGCCAGCAGTTTTACCCGCGGAGCCGGTTCTGGCTACACCTTC

V: TRBV20-1
length: 12
J: TRBJ2-7
D: -
size: -
CDR3: CSAHLATYEQYF
DNA: TGCAGTGCCCACCTAGCTACCTACGAGCAGTACTTC

V: TRBV25-1
length: 14
J: TRBJ2-5
D: -
size: -
CDR3: CASSEILMGETQYF
DNA: TGTGCCAGCAGTGAAATTCTTATGGGGGAGACCCAGTACTTC

V: TRBV20-1
length: 12
J: TRBJ2-1
D: -
size: -
CDR3: CSARENNNEQFF
DNA: TGCAGTGCTAGGGAAAACAACAATGAGCAGTTCTTC